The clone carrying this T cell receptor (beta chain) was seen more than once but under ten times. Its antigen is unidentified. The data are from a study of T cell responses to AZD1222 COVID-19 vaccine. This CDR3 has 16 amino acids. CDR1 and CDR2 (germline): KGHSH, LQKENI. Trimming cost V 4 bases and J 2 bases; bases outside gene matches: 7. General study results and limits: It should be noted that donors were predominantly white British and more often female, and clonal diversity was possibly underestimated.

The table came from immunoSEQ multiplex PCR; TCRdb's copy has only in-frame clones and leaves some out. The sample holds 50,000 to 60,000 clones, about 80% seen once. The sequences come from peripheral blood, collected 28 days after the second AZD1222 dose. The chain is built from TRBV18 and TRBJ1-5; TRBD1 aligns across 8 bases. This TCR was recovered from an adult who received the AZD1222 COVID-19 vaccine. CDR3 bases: TGTGCCAGCTCACTCACCTCGGGACAGGGCAATCAGCCCCAGCATTTT. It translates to CASSLTSGQGNQPQHF.